What follows is one T cell receptor (beta chain) and its context. Its cognate antigen is unknown. This entry is derived from a study of response to subunit inactivated influenza vaccine. Whole-study findings and limits: After each seasonal influenza vaccination, few new T cells are recruited, the authors suggested.

V shed 1 base and J shed 2 bases, with 11 bases lying between them. Germline CDR1 SGHTA, CDR2 FQGNSA. This CDR3 has 15 residues. Via MiXCR, TCRdb re-called the RT-PCR reads, giving one row per CDR3 protein. The profile shows 860,000 or so distinct CDR3 sequences, around 20% of them singletons. The TCR was taken from a man aged 50 or older who received an inactivated influenza vaccine. The genes are TRBV7-2 and TRBJ1-1; D not resolved. Source: PBMCs from blood, taken around 5 days after vaccination. CDR3 sequence reads: CASSLVSVLNTEAFF. CDR3 DNA sequence: TGTGCCAGCAGCTTAGTAAGTGTGCTTAACACTGAAGCTTTCTTT.